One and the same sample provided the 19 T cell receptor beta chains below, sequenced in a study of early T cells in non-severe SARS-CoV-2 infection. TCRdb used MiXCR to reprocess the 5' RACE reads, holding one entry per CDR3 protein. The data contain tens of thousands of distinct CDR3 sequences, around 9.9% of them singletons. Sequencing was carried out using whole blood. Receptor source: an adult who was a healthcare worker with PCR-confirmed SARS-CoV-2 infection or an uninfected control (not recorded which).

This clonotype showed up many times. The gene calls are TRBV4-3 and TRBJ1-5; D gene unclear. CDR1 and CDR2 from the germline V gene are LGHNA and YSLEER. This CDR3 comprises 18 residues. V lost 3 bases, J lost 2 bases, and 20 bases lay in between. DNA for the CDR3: TGCGCCAGCAGCCAGGGAACCCTCTATAGTTTTCGCAATCAGCCCCAGCATTTT. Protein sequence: CASSQGTLYSFRNQPQHF.

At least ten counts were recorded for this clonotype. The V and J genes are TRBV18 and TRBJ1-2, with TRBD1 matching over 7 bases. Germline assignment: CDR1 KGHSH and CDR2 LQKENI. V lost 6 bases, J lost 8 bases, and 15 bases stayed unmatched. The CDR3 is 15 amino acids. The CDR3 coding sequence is TGTGCCAGCTCGAGAGACAGGGAAGGAGTTGGAGGCTACACCTTC. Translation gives CASSRDREGVGGYTF.

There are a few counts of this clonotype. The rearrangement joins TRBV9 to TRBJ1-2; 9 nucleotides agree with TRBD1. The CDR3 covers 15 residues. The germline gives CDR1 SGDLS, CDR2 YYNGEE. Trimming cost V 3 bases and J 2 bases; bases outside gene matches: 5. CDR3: CASSEEDRGNYGYTF. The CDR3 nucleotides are TGTGCCAGCAGCGAGGAAGACAGGGGGAACTATGGCTACACCTTC.

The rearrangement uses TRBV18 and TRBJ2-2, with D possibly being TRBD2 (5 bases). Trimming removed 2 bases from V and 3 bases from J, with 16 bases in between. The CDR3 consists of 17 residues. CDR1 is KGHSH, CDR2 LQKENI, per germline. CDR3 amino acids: CASSPSRTLADTGELFF. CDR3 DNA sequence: TGTGCCAGCTCACCAAGTAGGACTTTGGCGGACACCGGGGAGCTGTTTTTT.

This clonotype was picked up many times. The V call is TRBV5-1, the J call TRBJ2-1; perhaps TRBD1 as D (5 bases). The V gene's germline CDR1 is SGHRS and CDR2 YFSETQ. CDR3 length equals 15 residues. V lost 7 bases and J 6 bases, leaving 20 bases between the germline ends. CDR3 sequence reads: CASRSGPRVSNEQFF. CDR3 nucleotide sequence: TGCGCCAGCCGGTCCGGTCCCAGGGTTTCCAATGAGCAGTTCTTC.

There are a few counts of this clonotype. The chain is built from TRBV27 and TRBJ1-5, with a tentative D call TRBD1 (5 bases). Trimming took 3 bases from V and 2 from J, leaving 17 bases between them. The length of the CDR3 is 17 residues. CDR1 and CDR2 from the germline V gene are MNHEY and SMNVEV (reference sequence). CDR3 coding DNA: TGTGCCAGCAGTTTCCACCGGGGTGGAGGGGGCAATCAGCCCCAGCATTTT. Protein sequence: CASSFHRGGGGNQPQHF.

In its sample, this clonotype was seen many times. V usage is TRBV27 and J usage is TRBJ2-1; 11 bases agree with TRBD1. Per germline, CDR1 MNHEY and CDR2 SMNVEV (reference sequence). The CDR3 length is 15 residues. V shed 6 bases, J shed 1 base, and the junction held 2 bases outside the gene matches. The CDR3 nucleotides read TGTGCCAGCAGCAGGGACAGGGGGTCCTACAATGAGCAGTTCTTC. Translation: CASSRDRGSYNEQFF.

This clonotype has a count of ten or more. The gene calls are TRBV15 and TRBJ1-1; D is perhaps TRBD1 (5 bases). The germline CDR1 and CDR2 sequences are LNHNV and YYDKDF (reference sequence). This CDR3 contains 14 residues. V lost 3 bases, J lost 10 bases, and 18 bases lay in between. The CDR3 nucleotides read TGTGCCACCAGCAGCGCCCGGGGCAATCCCCCAGCTTTCTTT. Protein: CATSSARGNPPAFF.

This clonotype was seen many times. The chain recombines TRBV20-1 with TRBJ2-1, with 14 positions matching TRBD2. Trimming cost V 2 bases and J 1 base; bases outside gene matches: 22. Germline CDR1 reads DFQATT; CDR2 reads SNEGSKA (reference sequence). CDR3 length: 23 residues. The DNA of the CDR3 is TGCAGTGCTAGACAGACTAGCGGGGGGGCCGTAGGCCCGCAAGTGGGGTCCTACAATGAGCAGTTCTTC. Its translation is CSARQTSGGAVGPQVGSYNEQFF.

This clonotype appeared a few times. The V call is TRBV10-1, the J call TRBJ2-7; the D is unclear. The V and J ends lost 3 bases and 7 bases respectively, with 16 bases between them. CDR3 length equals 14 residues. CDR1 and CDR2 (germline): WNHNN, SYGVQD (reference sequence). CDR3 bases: TGCGCCAGCAGTGACCCGGGCAGCTTAACGGAGCAGTACTTC. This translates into CASSDPGSLTEQYF.

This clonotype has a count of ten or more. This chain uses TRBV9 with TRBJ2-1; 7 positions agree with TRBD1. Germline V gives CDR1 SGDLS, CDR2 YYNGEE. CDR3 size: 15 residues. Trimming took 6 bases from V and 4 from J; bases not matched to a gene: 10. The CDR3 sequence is CASTVGDRGYNEQFF. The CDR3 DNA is TGTGCCAGCACCGTGGGGGACAGAGGTTACAATGAGCAGTTCTTC. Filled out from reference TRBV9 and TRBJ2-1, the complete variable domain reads DSGVTQTPKHLITATGQRVTLRCSPRSGDLSVYWYQQSLDQGLQFLIQYYNGEERAKGNILERFSAQQFPDLHSELNLSSLELGDSALYFCASTVGDRGYNEQFFGPGTRLTVL.

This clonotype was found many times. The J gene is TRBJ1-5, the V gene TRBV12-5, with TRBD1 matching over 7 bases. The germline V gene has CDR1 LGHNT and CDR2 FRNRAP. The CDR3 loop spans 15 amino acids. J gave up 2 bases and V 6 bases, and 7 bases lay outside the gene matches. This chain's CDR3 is CASGKDRMGNQPQHF. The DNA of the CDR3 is TGTGCTAGTGGAAAGGACAGGATGGGCAATCAGCCCCAGCATTTT.

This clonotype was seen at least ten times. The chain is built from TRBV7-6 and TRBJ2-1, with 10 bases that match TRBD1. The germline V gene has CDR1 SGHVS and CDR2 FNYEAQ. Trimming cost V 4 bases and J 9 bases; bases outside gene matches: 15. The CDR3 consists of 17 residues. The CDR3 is CASSSIPGRQGASEQFF. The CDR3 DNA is TGTGCCAGCAGCTCCATACCGGGTAGACAGGGGGCTAGTGAGCAGTTCTTC. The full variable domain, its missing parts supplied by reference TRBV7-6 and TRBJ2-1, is GAGVSQSPRYKVTKRGQDVALRCDPISGHVSLYWYRQALGQGPEFLTYFNYEAQQDKSGLPNDRFSAERPEGSISTLTIQRTEQRDSAMYRCASSSIPGRQGASEQFFGPGTRLTVL.

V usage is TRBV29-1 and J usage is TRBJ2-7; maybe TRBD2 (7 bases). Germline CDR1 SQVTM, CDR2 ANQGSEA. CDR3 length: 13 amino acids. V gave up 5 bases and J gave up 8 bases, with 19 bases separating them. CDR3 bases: TGCAGCGTTAACCAGGGGAGGGATACTAAGCAGTACTTC. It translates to CSVNQGRDTKQYF.

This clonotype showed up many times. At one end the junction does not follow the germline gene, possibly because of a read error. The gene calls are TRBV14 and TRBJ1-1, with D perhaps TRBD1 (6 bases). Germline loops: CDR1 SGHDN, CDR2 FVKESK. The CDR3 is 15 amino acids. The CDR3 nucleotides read TGTGCCAGCAGCCCGACGGGACACATGAACACTGAAGCTTTTTTT. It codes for CASSPTGHMNTEAFF.

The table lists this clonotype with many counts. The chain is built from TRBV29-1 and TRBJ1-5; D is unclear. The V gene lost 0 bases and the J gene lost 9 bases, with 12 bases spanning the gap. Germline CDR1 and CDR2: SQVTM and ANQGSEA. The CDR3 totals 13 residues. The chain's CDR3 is CSVEEAGTGPQHF. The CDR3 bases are TGCAGCGTTGAAGAGGCGGGCACGGGGCCCCAGCATTTT.

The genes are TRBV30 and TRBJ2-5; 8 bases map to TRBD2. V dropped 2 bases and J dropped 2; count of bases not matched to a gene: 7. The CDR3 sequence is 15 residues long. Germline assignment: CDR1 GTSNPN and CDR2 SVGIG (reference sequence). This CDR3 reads CAWSPGLGRQETQYF. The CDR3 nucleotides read TGTGCCTGGAGTCCGGGACTAGGGAGACAAGAGACCCAGTACTTC.

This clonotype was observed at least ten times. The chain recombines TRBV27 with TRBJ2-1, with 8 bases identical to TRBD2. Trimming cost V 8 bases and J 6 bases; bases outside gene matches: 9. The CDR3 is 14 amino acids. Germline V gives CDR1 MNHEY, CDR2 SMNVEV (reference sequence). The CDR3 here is CASQSGGGLNEQFF. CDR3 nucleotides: TGTGCCAGCCAAAGCGGGGGAGGCCTCAATGAGCAGTTCTTC.

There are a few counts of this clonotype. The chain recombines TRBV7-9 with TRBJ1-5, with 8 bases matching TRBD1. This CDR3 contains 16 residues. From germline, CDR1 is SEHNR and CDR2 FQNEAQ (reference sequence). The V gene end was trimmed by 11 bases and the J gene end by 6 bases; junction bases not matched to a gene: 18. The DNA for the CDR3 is TGTGCCTCCCTATCCGGCGGACAGGGAGGGAGTCAGCCCCAGCATTTT. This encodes CASLSGGQGGSQPQHF.